These 18 T cell receptor beta chains were sequenced from one sample in a study of glioma-infiltrating T cells (dated by TCRdb to the mid-2010s). Instrument on record: Illumina MiSeq. TCR alpha and beta CDR3 regions were amplified with the iRepertoire nested amplicon-rescue multiplex PCR (arm-PCR) platform from RNA. In-frame beta chains were kept once TCRdb had trimmed the public reads at Q25 with fastp and called clones with MiXCR. Every entry covers one CDR3 protein and lists the most common genes and DNA from its rows. Across this sample there are around 120,000 distinct CDR3 sequences, with 20% to 25% seen only once. The leading ten clones occupy roughly 29% of the sample. Sequencing was done on a sample of glioma tissue, nonneoplastic brain tissue, or PBMCs (not recorded which). These receptors were collected from a human donor with low-grade glioma or glioblastoma, undergoing nonglioma brain surgery, or in good health (not recorded which).

As regards this clonotype: This clone may be a read error of a much larger clone one base away. V and J are TRBV7-2 and TRBJ1-4; D is undetermined. The CDR3 is made up of 13 amino acids. Germline V lookup: CDR1 SGHTA, CDR2 FQGNSA. The CDR3 sequence is CASNLGSDEKLFF. The CDR3 nucleotides are TGTGCCAGCAACTTAGGATCGGATGAAAAACTGTTTTTT.

This clonotype showed up just a few times. The chain uses TRBV7-3 and TRBJ2-3, with D possibly being TRBD1 or TRBD2 (5 bases each). Deletions cut 7 bases from V and 0 bases from J, with 11 bases between. CDR3 length: 14 amino acids. In germline, CDR1 is SGHTA, CDR2 FQGTGA. The CDR3 loop reads CASTPRDSTDTQYF. In DNA, the CDR3 is TGTGCCAGCACCCCACGGGACAGCACAGATACGCAGTATTTT.

This chain connects TRBV6-2 or TRBV6-3 to TRBJ1-2; the D gene is possibly TRBD1 (6 bases). This CDR3 has 14 residues. V was clipped by 6 bases and J by 3 bases, with 14 bases between them. From germline, CDR1 is MNHEY and CDR2 SVGEGT. CDR3 DNA: TGTGCCAGCAGGGCCTCGGGGGGCGACTATGGCTACACCTTC. Translation gives CASRASGGDYGYTF.

The V call is TRBV20-1, the J call TRBJ1-1; a weak D match, TRBD1 (6 bases). V lost 6 bases, J lost 2 bases, and 16 bases lay in between. The CDR3 runs 14 residues. Germline loops: CDR1 DFQATT, CDR2 SNEGSKA (reference sequence). Here the CDR3 DNA reads TGCAGTGCCCCCGCGGGGGGGGCTAACACTGAAGCTTTCTTT. Translated: CSAPAGGANTEAFF.

This clonotype was observed many times. This chain links TRBV28 with TRBJ2-3; 9 bases match TRBD1. Germline V gives CDR1 MDHEN, CDR2 SYDVKM. CDR3 length: 18 residues. The V segment lost 2 bases and the J segment 5 bases; nucleotides outside the gene matches: 14. The CDR3 sequence is CASSLLPTGGARQDTQYF. DNA of the CDR3: TGTGCCAGCAGTTTACTCCCCACAGGGGGCGCCAGGCAAGATACGCAGTATTTT.

This clonotype has ten or more counts. The junction shows a germline mismatch at one end, possibly a read error. The gene calls are TRBV7-6 and TRBJ2-1; D uncertain. Germline CDR1 and CDR2: SGHVS and FNYEAQ. The CDR3 loop spans 13 amino acids. The CDR3 region is CASSLSVRNEQFF. The CDR3 nucleotides read TGTGCTAGCAGCTTGTCGGTCCGCAATGAGCAGTTCTTC.

This clonotype was found a few times. The chain combines TRBV5-4 with TRBJ1-1; no reliable D call. The germline V gene encodes CDR1 SGHNT and CDR2 YYREEE (reference sequence). The CDR3 is made up of 13 amino acids. The V end lost 2 bases, the J end lost 0 bases, and 5 bases lay between the germline ends. Here the CDR3 DNA reads TGTGCCAGCAGCTTCCCTTTGAACACTGAAGCTTTCTTT. This gives the protein CASSFPLNTEAFF.

The sample holds many counts of this clonotype. This chain links TRBV7-9 with TRBJ2-7; D unresolved. V shed 4 bases and J shed 2 bases, with 21 bases lying between them. The length of the CDR3 is 17 residues. CDR1 is SEHNR, CDR2 FQNEAQ, per germline (reference sequence). CDR3 nucleotides: TGTGCCAGCAGCTCAACGATCGGGCCCCTAGGGACCTACGAGCAGTACGTC. It yields the protein CASSSTIGPLGTYEQYV.

A remark on this clonotype: A much larger clone lies one base from this, so it may be a read error. This sequence joins TRBV27 and TRBJ1-2, with 9 bases matching TRBD1. Germline V gene lookup returns CDR1 MNHEY and CDR2 SMNVEV (reference sequence). This CDR3 has 14 amino acids. The CDR3 DNA follows: TGTGCCGGCAGTCCCAACCGGGACAGGGTGAGCTACACCTTC. It yields the protein CAGSPNRDRVSYTF.

The chain combines TRBV5-1 with TRBJ2-3; a weak D match, TRBD1 (5 bases). The CDR3 runs 17 residues. Germline CDR1 is SGHRS and CDR2 is YFSETQ. The ends were cut back, 2 bases at V and 0 bases at J, with 16 bases in the middle. The CDR3 here is CASSLAWGSTSTDTQYF. In DNA form, the CDR3 reads TGCGCCAGCAGCTTAGCTTGGGGCTCCACTAGCACAGATACGCAGTATTTT.

This clonotype was picked up a small number of times. V gene TRBV6-6 combines with J gene TRBJ2-1; 7 bases line up with TRBD2. CDR3 length: 16 residues. The junction had 6 bases not matched to a gene; V was cut back by 0 bases and J by 4 bases. Germline assignment: CDR1 MNHNY and CDR2 SVGAGI (reference sequence). In DNA, the CDR3 is TGTGCCAGCAGTTACTCGGAAACTAGCGTGTACAATGAGCAGTTCTTC. Amino acids: CASSYSETSVYNEQFF.

The gene calls are TRBV29-1 and TRBJ2-2; D is unclear. The germline V gene encodes CDR1 SQVTM and CDR2 ANQGSEA. This CDR3 comprises 13 residues. Trimming pared 6 bases from V and 1 base from J, leaving 9 bases between. The CDR3 spells CSVTSRNTGELFF. The CDR3 nucleotides are TGCAGCGTGACGTCGAGGAACACCGGGGAGCTGTTTTTT.

A few counts support this clonotype. This chain connects TRBV2 to TRBJ2-3; TRBD2 aligns across 8 bases. The V and J ends lost 9 bases and 0 bases, in that order; junction bases with no gene match: 8. Germline values: CDR1 SNHLY, CDR2 FYNNEI. The length of the CDR3 is 15 residues. DNA of the CDR3: TGTGCCAGGTCCGGGGGGGGCTCAAGCACAGATACGCAGTATTTT. This gives the protein CARSGGGSSTDTQYF.

Comment on this clonotype: This may be a read error: a much more frequent sequence differs by one nucleotide. This sequence joins TRBV28 and TRBJ1-1; tentative D call: TRBD1 (5 bases). CDR1 is MDHEN, CDR2 SYDVKM, per germline. Trimming took off 2 bases at V and 0 bases at J, with 13 bases between the two ends. The CDR3 loop spans 16 amino acids. CDR3 region: CASSLGTTVVNTEAFF. CDR3 DNA sequence: TGTGCCAGCAGTTTAGGAACGACAGTGGTGAACACTGAAGCTTTCTTT.

This clonotype has more than one count but fewer than ten. V and J are TRBV20-1 and TRBJ1-2, with D possibly being TRBD1 (6 bases). The CDR3 is 16 residues long. Trimming stripped 3 bases from V and 2 bases from J, with 19 bases between. Per germline, CDR1 DFQATT and CDR2 SNEGSKA (reference sequence). CDR3 residues: CSARGPGGDSNYGYTF. As DNA, the CDR3 is TGCAGTGCTAGGGGGCCCGGGGGCGACTCAAACTATGGCTACACCTTC.

This clonotype was detected only a few times. J is TRBJ2-1 and V is TRBV7-2; TRBD2 agrees at 8 bases. Losses at the gene ends were 7 bases for V and 3 bases for J; bases not matched to a gene: 2. In germline, CDR1 is SGHTA, CDR2 FQGNSA. This CDR3 spans 13 amino acids. CDR3 DNA sequence: TGTGCCAGCAACCGGGGGGGCTACAATGAGCAGTTCTTC. It is translated as CASNRGGYNEQFF.

This chain links TRBV29-1 with TRBJ1-5, with a tentative D call TRBD1 (5 bases). The V gene's germline CDR1 is SQVTM and CDR2 ANQGSEA. Deletions cut 6 bases from V and 3 bases from J, with 12 bases between. This CDR3 spans 13 amino acids. The CDR3 DNA sequence: TGCAGCGTCACCCGGGACCCCAATCAGCCCCAGCATTTT. Its translation is CSVTRDPNQPQHF. Combining the CDR3 with reference TRBV29-1 and TRBJ1-5 gives the whole variable domain SAVISQKPSRDICQRGTSLTIQCQVDSQVTMMFWYRQQPGQSLTLIATANQGSEATYESGFVIDKFPISRPNLTFSTLTVSNMSPEDSSIYLCSVTRDPNQPQHFGDGTRLSIL.

The table lists this clonotype with many counts. V is TRBV25-1 and J is TRBJ1-1; D might be TRBD1 (6 bases). There are 14 residues in the CDR3. The germline V gene has CDR1 MGHDK and CDR2 SYGVNS. Trimming left V 6 bases short and J 1 base short, with 12 bases between. The chain's CDR3 is CASRGAASNTEAFF. The CDR3, as DNA: TGTGCCAGCAGGGGGGCAGCTTCGAACACTGAAGCTTTCTTT. The full variable domain, its missing parts supplied by reference TRBV25-1 and TRBJ1-1, is EADIYQTPRYLVIGTGKKITLECSQTMGHDKMYWYQQDPGMELHLIHYSYGVNSTEKGDLSSESTVSRIRTEHFPLTLESARPSHTSQYLCASRGAASNTEAFFGQGTRLTVV.